The rows below give T cell receptor beta chains drawn from one sample of a study of CD8+CD57+ T cells in acquired aplastic anemia. TCRdb used MiXCR to reprocess the reads, holding one entry per CDR3 protein. Here the sample spans hundreds of thousands of distinct CDR3 sequences, approximately 32% being singletons. Sequencing was performed on sorted CD4+, CD8+, or CD8+CD57+ T cells (not recorded which) from PBMCs. These receptors were collected from a human donor with aplastic anemia. Each CDR3 is given with its conserved first and last residue. The D gene is left open where the match is weak. The size field is filled for only some rows; it gives once, few, many or a size class.

TRBD2	TRBV6-1	few	TRBJ2-7	TGTACCAGCAGTGAAGCGGGGTCAGACTACGAGCAGTACTTC	CTSSEAGSDYEQYF
TRBD1	TRBV7-9	-	TRBJ1-4	TGTGCCAGCAGCTTAGGGGACAGGGGGAGCGAAAAACTGTTTTTT	CASSLGDRGSEKLFF
-	TRBV7-6	-	TRBJ2-1	TGTGCCAGCAGTTCCCGGACGTACAGTGAGCAGCTCTTC	CASSSRTYSEQLF
TRBD2	TRBV24-1	-	TRBJ2-3	TGTGCCACCAGGACTAGCGGGAGCTCAGATACGCAGTATTTT	CATRTSGSSDTQYF
TRBD1	TRBV10-2	many	TRBJ2-4	TGCGCCAGCAGTGATAGGGGGCCGGGACAGGGTAGTAACATTCAGTACTTC	CASSDRGPGQGSNIQYF
-	TRBV5-1	many	TRBJ1-2	TGCGCCAGCAGCTTGGGAGGCACAAGTAGGGCCTATGGCTACACCTTC	CASSLGGTSRAYGYTF
-	TRBV15	-	TRBJ2-3	TGTGCCACCAGCAGAGAAGCTATACTCAATGAGCAGTATTTT	CATSREAILNEQYF
TRBD2	TRBV5-1	once	TRBJ2-1	TGCGCCAGCAGCTTCCGCCCGGGACTAGCGGGAGTGGATGAGCAGTTCTTC	CASSFRPGLAGVDEQFF
TRBD1	TRBV29-1	many	TRBJ1-4	TGCAGCGTGGAGGGGACAGGGGTTGGTATCGATGAAAAACTGTTTTTT	CSVEGTGVGIDEKLFF
-	TRBV27	-	TRBJ2-7	TGTGCCAGCAGTTTAATTCGGGACGGGGCCTACGAGCAGTACTTC	CASSLIRDGAYEQYF
-	TRBV12-3/TRBV12-4	-	TRBJ1-6	TGTGCCAGCAGCCTCACAGAGTTTAGCTCACCCCTCCACTTT	CASSLTEFSSPLHF
TRBD1	TRBV2	many	TRBJ1-1	TGTGCCAGCAGCGCCATAGGCAGGGGGCGGGACACTGAAGCTTTCTTT	CASSAIGRGRDTEAFF
-	TRBV2	-	TRBJ2-5	TGTGCCAGCTCAGTCAGCGATCTGATTGTATCGGAGACCCAGTACTTC	CASSVSDLIVSETQYF
TRBD1	TRBV11-2	few	TRBJ2-1	TGTGCCAGCAGCCGCTTGACAGGGGTTATCGATGAGCAGTTCTTC	CASSRLTGVIDEQFF
-	TRBV7-2	many	TRBJ1-5	TGTGCCAGCAGCTCGACAGACGGATATCAGCCCCAGCATTTT	CASSSTDGYQPQHF
TRBD1	TRBV9	many	TRBJ1-6	TGTGCCAGCAGCGTACAGGGGGGCGATTCACCCCTCCACTTT	CASSVQGGDSPLHF
-	TRBV6-5	few	TRBJ1-1	TGTGCCAGCAGTTACATACAGAGGACTGAAGCTTTCTTT	CASSYIQRTEAFF
-	TRBV30	few	TRBJ2-7	TGTGCCTGGAGTGTAGTCCCCAGGGATCACGAGCAGTACTTC	CAWSVVPRDHEQYF
-	TRBV7-2	many	TRBJ2-7	TGTGCCAGCAGCTACGGGACTCCGAGCTCCTACGAGCAGTACTTC	CASSYGTPSSYEQYF
TRBD1	TRBV6-1	-	TRBJ2-3	TGTGCCAGCAGTGAAGCGCACGACAGGGGGGCAAGCACAGATACGCAGTATTTT	CASSEAHDRGASTDTQYF
-	TRBV11-1	few	TRBJ2-3	TGTGCCAGCAGCCCGCTTATGGCGGGCCAGGGTGATACGCAGTATTTT	CASSPLMAGQGDTQYF
TRBD2	TRBV25-1	-	TRBJ2-7	TGTGCCAGCAGCAAGACCGGGGGGGCCGGTTACGAGCAGTACTTC	CASSKTGGAGYEQYF
-	TRBV9	many	TRBJ2-3	TGTGCCAGCAGCGTAACGCCTCGACTGAACACAGATACGCAGTATTTT	CASSVTPRLNTDTQYF
-	TRBV20-1	many	TRBJ2-5	TGCAGTGCAGGCGGGATGGGGTTTGGGACCCAGTACTTC	CSAGGMGFGTQYF
TRBD1	TRBV5-4	-	TRBJ1-5	TGTGCCAGCAGCTCCTCAACAGGGGGAGCGAATCAGCCCCAGCATTTT	CASSSSTGGANQPQHF
-	TRBV20-1	-	TRBJ1-2	TGCAGTGCTCGCGCCGGGGAGATTTATGGCTACACCTTC	CSARAGEIYGYTF
-	TRBV24-1	-	TRBJ2-5	TGTGCCACCAGTGATTTGTATGGGGGACAGTACTTC	CATSDLYGGQYF
TRBD1	TRBV2	-	TRBJ1-1	TGTGCCAGCAGTGGTGGGACAGGGGTGGATACTGAAGCTTTCTTT	CASSGGTGVDTEAFF
TRBD1	TRBV6-1	few	TRBJ2-7	TGTGCCAGCAGCCCCCCAGGGACAGTACTCTACGAGCAGTACTTC	CASSPPGTVLYEQYF
-	TRBV11-2	-	TRBJ1-4	TGTGCCAGCAGCTTCTACGGGGGGGAAAAACTGTTTTTT	CASSFYGGEKLFF
-	TRBV20-1	-	TRBJ2-5	TGCAGTGCTAGAGAATGGGGGTTTAAGGAAGAGACCCAGTACTTC	CSAREWGFKEETQYF
TRBD1	TRBV2	-	TRBJ2-3	TGTGCCACAGGGGACAGCGAAGGGGTCGCTACGCAGTATTTT	CATGDSEGVATQYF
-	TRBV20-1	-	TRBJ2-3	TGCAGTGCTAGTACAGGAGATACGCAGTATTTT	CSASTGDTQYF
TRBD1	TRBV3-1	-	TRBJ1-2	TGTGCCAGCAGCCAAGACGCGGACAGGGCGGGCTACACCTTC	CASSQDADRAGYTF
-	TRBV7-9	many	TRBJ1-2	TGTGCCAGCGGTCCTCGGGGCAGCTATGGCTACACCTTC	CASGPRGSYGYTF
-	TRBV4-3	-	TRBJ1-2	TGCGCCAGCAGCCAAGATGCAGCAGTAATAGCTAACTATGGCTACACCTTC	CASSQDAAVIANYGYTF
-	TRBV4-1	-	TRBJ1-5	TGCGCCAGCAGCCAAGATCTCGGTAATCAGCCCCAGCATTTT	CASSQDLGNQPQHF
TRBD1	TRBV6-5	-	TRBJ1-2	TGTGCCAGCAGTTTAAACAGGGGGTCGTATGGCTACACCTTC	CASSLNRGSYGYTF
-	TRBV29-1	-	TRBJ2-7	TGCAGCTTAGCAGGGCAGAGCTCCTACGAGCAGTACTTC	CSLAGQSSYEQYF
-	TRBV25-1	-	TRBJ1-6	TGTGCCAGCACCGATCCCACAGGTGATAGGGATTCACCCCTCCACTTT	CASTDPTGDRDSPLHF
-	TRBV2	-	TRBJ1-2	TGTGCCAGCAGTCTGGGAACACGTACCGGCTATGGCTACACCTTC	CASSLGTRTGYGYTF
-	TRBV11-2	-	TRBJ1-5	TGTGCCAGCAGCCAGAACCAGGGTCGTCTTAGCAATCAGCCCCAGCATTTT	CASSQNQGRLSNQPQHF
TRBD2	TRBV7-2	-	TRBJ2-1	TGTGCCAGCAGCTTAGAGGGACTAGCAGGCAATGAGCAGTTCTTC	CASSLEGLAGNEQFF